These 9 T cell receptor beta chains were all obtained from the same sample, sequenced in a study of blood T cell repertoires in COVID-19. The table came from immunoSEQ multiplex PCR; TCRdb's copy has only in-frame clones and leaves some out. The sample shows a few hundred thousand clones, approximately 86% of them seen only once. The sequencing sample was made of peripheral blood. These receptors came from a man aged 25-40 years with active or convalescent COVID-19.

The CDR3 region is CASSSSGWETQYF. DNA for the CDR3: TGTGCCAGCAGTAGTTCGGGATGGGAGACCCAGTACTTC. The chain carries TRBV6-5 and TRBJ2-5; D is perhaps TRBD2 (5 bases). V lost 5 bases and J 5 bases, leaving 12 bases between the germline ends. This CDR3 is built from 13 residues. Germline V gene sequence: CDR1 MNHEY, CDR2 SVGAGI.

The V call is TRBV29-1, the J call TRBJ1-4; D possibly corresponds to TRBD1 (5 bases). V dropped 0 bases and J dropped 3 bases, with 14 bases sitting between them. The CDR3 extends over 16 amino acids. CDR1 and CDR2 (germline): SQVTM, ANQGSEA. CDR3 protein: CSVEDLITGANEKLFF. DNA of the CDR3: TGCAGCGTTGAAGATCTTATTACAGGCGCTAATGAAAAACTGTTTTTT. The variable domain in full, with the rest retrieved from reference TRBV29-1 and TRBJ1-4, is SAVISQKPSRDICQRGTSLTIQCQVDSQVTMMFWYRQQPGQSLTLIATANQGSEATYESGFVIDKFPISRPNLTFSTLTVSNMSPEDSSIYLCSVEDLITGANEKLFFGSGTQLSVL.

The chain recombines TRBV4-1 with TRBJ2-1; possibly TRBD1 for D (6 bases). Trimming stripped 3 bases from V and 9 bases from J, with 12 bases between. The CDR3 totals 13 residues. Per germline, CDR1 MGHRA and CDR2 YSYEKL. CDR3 sequence (DNA): TGCGCCAGCAGCCAGGGACAAGGGGGTGAGCAGTTCTTC. As protein: CASSQGQGGEQFF.

This clone was observed once. The chain links TRBV28 to TRBJ2-1; D gene unclear. The V end lost 7 bases, the J end lost 4 bases, and 8 bases lay between the germline ends. CDR3 size: 12 residues. Germline CDR1 and CDR2: MDHEN and SYDVKM. The DNA for the CDR3 is TGTGCCAGCAAAGTCCGGTACAATGAGCAGTTCTTC. This codes for CASKVRYNEQFF.

This rearrangement joins TRBV6-2 or TRBV6-3 to TRBJ2-5; 10 bases agree with TRBD2. With 7 bases clipped from V and 4 bases from J, the junction kept 12 bases outside the gene matches. Germline-derived CDR1 and CDR2 are MNHEY and SVGEGT. The CDR3 spans 16 residues. CDR3 protein: CASTYGRASGGETQYF. The CDR3 DNA follows: TGTGCCAGCACTTATGGTCGGGCTAGCGGGGGAGAGACCCAGTACTTC.

The rearrangement joins TRBV11-2 to TRBJ1-1; no reliable D call. CDR1 and CDR2 (germline): SGHAT, FQNNGV. V lost 1 base, J lost 0 bases, and 9 bases lay in between. This CDR3 has 15 amino acids. The CDR3, as DNA: TGTGCCAGCAGCTTAGTTCCAGATATGAACACTGAAGCTTTCTTT. Translated, it gives CASSLVPDMNTEAFF.

This chain uses TRBV9 with TRBJ2-3; 14 nucleotides agree with TRBD2. With 4 bases clipped from V and 0 bases from J, the junction kept 1 base outside the gene matches. CDR1 and CDR2 (germline): SGDLS, YYNGEE. This CDR3 spans 16 amino acids. CDR3 loop: CASSRLAGGSTDTQYF. The CDR3 DNA reads as TGTGCCAGCAGCCGACTAGCGGGGGGGAGCACAGATACGCAGTATTTT.

This clone was found a few times. The chain uses TRBV15 and TRBJ1-2; D not resolved. The germline V and J ends were trimmed by 0 bases and 2 bases, with 10 bases remaining between them. In germline, CDR1 is LNHNV, CDR2 YYDKDF (reference sequence). The CDR3 is 15 residues long. The CDR3 bases are TGTGCCACCAGCAGAGATGTATCAGTCAACTATGGCTACACCTTC. Translating gives CATSRDVSVNYGYTF.

The CDR3 nucleotides read TGTGCCATCGCCCCCGGCGGGTCGAACACTGAAGCTTTCTTT. Encoded protein: CAIAPGGSNTEAFF. The chain links TRBV15 to TRBJ1-1; D ambiguous. The CDR3 totals 14 residues. Trimming removed 10 bases at V and 1 base at J, with 16 bases between. The germline CDR1 and CDR2 sequences are LNHNV and YYDKDF (reference sequence).